The present entry profiles one T cell receptor beta chain with its context. The ends lost 1 base at V and 0 bases at J; junction bases unmatched: 17. Germline assignment: CDR1 SGHRS and CDR2 YFSETQ. The CDR3 runs 20 residues. This entry comes from a study of technical replicates of blood from several donors. The assay was immunoSEQ multiplex PCR, and TCRdb's table has in-frame clones only and misses some. This table holds 15,000 to 18,000 clones, more than 75% found once. This chain joins TRBV5-1 and TRBJ1-1; 8 nucleotides align to TRBD1. Sequencing input: PBMCs. The sequence was obtained from a human donor in good health. CDR3 sequence (DNA): TGCGCCAGCAGCTTGTCAATCCTCGGTCAGGGGGCCTTGATGAACACTGAAGCTTTCTTT. It codes for CASSLSILGQGALMNTEAFF.